This is a list of T cell receptor beta chains from one sample in a study of regulatory T cells in long-lasting Graves disease. MiXCR, run by TCRdb on the multiplex PCR reads, gives a single entry per CDR3 protein. The table records about 540,000 distinct CDR3 sequences, around an eighth of them present only once. The same sample was also used in a study of T cells in Graves' hyperthyroidism and ophthalmopathy.

The sequenced sample was peripheral blood mononuclear cells (PBMCs), obtained at new diagnosis, from a patient treated with antithyroid drugs. These receptors came from a man aged 25 to 45 with Graves disease. CDR3s leave out the opening cysteine and the closing phenylalanine or tryptophan.

v_gene: TRBV6-9
j_gene: TRBJ2-7
CDR3aa: ASSYFHMGEQY

v_gene: TRBV7-9
j_gene: TRBJ2-4
CDR3aa: ASSTPGQGDIQY

v_gene: TRBV10-3
j_gene: TRBJ1-2
CDR3aa: AISDHRDGYGYT

v_gene: TRBV27
j_gene: TRBJ2-7
CDR3aa: ASSWTGQPYEQY

v_gene: TRBV9
j_gene: TRBJ2-1
CDR3aa: ASSVGYRGDEQF

v_gene: TRBV12-3/TRBV12-4
j_gene: TRBJ2-3
CDR3aa: ASRRTSEPSDTQY

v_gene: TRBV2
j_gene: .
CDR3aa: ASSGGLAGVGFGETQY

v_gene: TRBV3-1
j_gene: TRBJ1-6
CDR3aa: ASSPLRWTGVHSPLH

v_gene: TRBV19
j_gene: TRBJ2-7
CDR3aa: ASSVTAHLQPHEQY

v_gene: TRBV12-3/TRBV12-4
j_gene: TRBJ2-1
CDR3aa: ASSFGAVFQF

v_gene: TRBV15
j_gene: TRBJ2-5
CDR3aa: ATSRDARRQETQY

v_gene: TRBV5-1
j_gene: TRBJ2-6
CDR3aa: ASSRRGRILRANVLT

v_gene: TRBV20-1
j_gene: TRBJ2-1
CDR3aa: SANSGSSYNEQF

v_gene: TRBV20-1
j_gene: TRBJ2-1
CDR3aa: SAIDSASYNEQF

v_gene: TRBV7-8
j_gene: TRBJ1-5
CDR3aa: ASSRLRGGNQPQH